Below are 27 T cell receptor beta chains sequenced from a single sample in a study of T-cell memory formation after mild COVID-19. TCRdb itself ran the 5' RACE reads through MiXCR, one entry per CDR3 protein. The sample includes 250,000 to 400,000 distinct CDR3 sequences, 14% seen only once; the top ten take 20% to 25%. Source material: PBMCs or a T cell subset sorted from them (not recorded which). The receptors were gathered from a man aged 18 to 30 who had mild COVID-19 (a few samples of this study predate the infection). Cell type and time point are not known.

In DNA, the CDR3 is TGTGCCAGCAGCTTAAACCCCGGCCGGATCACTGAAGCTTTCTTT. It translates to CASSLNPGRITEAFF. The rearrangement links TRBV7-3 to TRBJ1-1; no clear D. The CDR3 has 15 residues. Trimming removed 1 base at V and 4 bases at J, with 13 bases between. In germline, CDR1 is SGHTA, CDR2 FQGTGA.

The rearrangement uses TRBV14 and TRBJ2-1; D remains unclear. The CDR3 is made up of 12 amino acids. CDR1 and CDR2 (germline): SGHDN, FVKESK. V was clipped by 1 base and J by 2 bases, with 0 bases between them. The CDR3 DNA follows: TGTGCCAGCAGCCAAGCCTACAATGAGCAGTTCTTC. Translating gives CASSQAYNEQFF.

V gene TRBV4-3 combines with J gene TRBJ1-3; a weak D match, TRBD1 (6 bases). Trimming stripped 2 bases from V and 2 bases from J, with 10 bases between. Germline loops: CDR1 LGHNA, CDR2 YSLEER. There are 15 residues in the CDR3. CDR3 DNA sequence: TGCGCCAGCAGCCAAATCAGGGGTGCTGGAAACACCATATATTTT. It specifies CASSQIRGAGNTIYF.

The CDR3 DNA reads as TGTGCCACCAGCAGAGACCAAGGAACTAGCGGGGTATATGATACGCAGTATTTT. Protein: CATSRDQGTSGVYDTQYF. This chain connects TRBV15 to TRBJ2-3, with 10 bases lining up with TRBD2. J gave up 6 bases and V 0 bases, and 12 bases lay outside the gene matches. The CDR3 totals 18 residues. Germline lookup yields CDR1 LNHNV and CDR2 YYDKDF (reference sequence).

This clonotype was counted once. The chain carries TRBV5-4 and TRBJ1-6; 7 positions agree with TRBD1. The germline V gene has CDR1 SGHNT and CDR2 YYREEE (reference sequence). CDR3 length: 15 residues. Losses at the gene ends were 4 bases for V and 12 bases for J; bases not matched to a gene: 13. The CDR3, as DNA: TGTGCCAGCAGCGTACGGCCCGGGACAGATTTACCCCTCCACTTT. Translating it yields CASSVRPGTDLPLHF.

This clonotype was seen many times. The rearrangement uses TRBV3-1 and TRBJ1-5; possible D gene TRBD1, 6 bases. The CDR3 is made up of 14 amino acids. Germline lookup yields CDR1 LGHDT and CDR2 YNNKEL (reference sequence). V gave up 1 base and J gave up 4 bases, with 8 bases separating them. CDR3 loop: CASSQVGQNQPQHF. CDR3 nucleotides: TGTGCCAGCAGCCAAGTTGGACAGAATCAGCCCCAGCATTTT.

The genes are TRBV23-1 and TRBJ2-4; 7 bases fit TRBD1. TRBV23-1 belongs to the ORF category, with a function that is uncertain. The ends lost 0 bases at V and 2 bases at J; junction bases unmatched: 7. There are 17 residues in the CDR3. CDR3 amino acids: CASSQSSDRAPKNIQYF. The CDR3 region has the DNA TGCGCCAGCAGTCAATCGAGTGACAGGGCTCCCAAAAACATTCAGTACTTC.

This clonotype has just a few counts. V is TRBV20-1 and J is TRBJ1-1, with 7 bases lining up with TRBD1. The V and J ends lost 3 bases and 4 bases, in that order; junction bases with no gene match: 8. The CDR3 has 14 residues. From germline, CDR1 is DFQATT and CDR2 SNEGSKA (reference sequence). The CDR3 sequence: CSARRRGLSTEAFF. The CDR3 nucleotides are TGCAGTGCTAGGAGGAGGGGGCTGAGCACTGAAGCTTTCTTT.

This clonotype was observed a few times. This rearrangement joins TRBV12-3 or TRBV12-4 to TRBJ1-4; D gene uncertain. The V end was cut by 6 bases, the J end by 8 bases, with 13 bases between. The CDR3 covers 13 residues. CDR3 protein: CASRPREAEKLFF. The CDR3 DNA reads as TGTGCCAGCAGGCCCCGGGAAGCCGAAAAACTGTTTTTT.

This clonotype was detected only a few times. This chain joins TRBV6-2 or TRBV6-3 and TRBJ2-5; tentatively, D is TRBD2 (6 bases). Germline V gene sequence: CDR1 MNHEY, CDR2 SVGEGT. CDR3 size: 14 residues. V was clipped by 2 bases and J by 5 bases, with 12 bases between them. This CDR3 reads CASSYVGSWETQYF. CDR3 DNA sequence: TGTGCCAGCAGTTACGTCGGGAGTTGGGAGACCCAGTACTTC.

Only a few counts were recorded for this clonotype. V and J are TRBV29-1 and TRBJ2-5; D uncertain. V gave up 4 bases and J gave up 4 bases, with 13 bases separating them. CDR1 and CDR2 (germline): SQVTM, ANQGSEA. The CDR3 is made up of 13 amino acids. For the CDR3, the DNA is TGCAGCGTTGCGGGTAGTCTCGGAGAGACCCAGTACTTC. It is translated as CSVAGSLGETQYF.

This clonotype was counted only a few times. The V gene is TRBV7-3, the J gene TRBJ2-1; D is perhaps TRBD1 or TRBD2 (6 bases each). V was shortened by 5 bases and J by 5 bases, with 19 bases between the two germline ends. CDR1 and CDR2 (germline): SGHTA, FQGTGA. The CDR3 has 16 amino acids. This chain's CDR3 is CASSTFGGGFDNEQFF. The CDR3 region has the DNA TGTGCCAGCAGCACGTTTGGAGGGGGTTTCGACAATGAGCAGTTCTTC.

This chain joins TRBV7-9 and TRBJ2-1, with unresolved D. The length of the CDR3 is 17 residues. The germline gives CDR1 SEHNR, CDR2 FQNEAQ (reference sequence). V gave up 1 base and J gave up 0 bases, with 13 bases separating them. The CDR3 here is CASSLVSVLSSYNEQFF. The CDR3 DNA follows: TGTGCCAGCAGCTTAGTTTCGGTGTTAAGCTCCTACAATGAGCAGTTCTTC.

This clonotype was counted between two and nine times. The chain employs TRBV10-3 and TRBJ2-7; no definite D call. Germline V gene lookup returns CDR1 ENHRY and CDR2 SYGVKD. V was shortened by 6 bases and J by 2 bases, with 5 bases between the two germline ends. This CDR3 is 11 amino acids long. CDR3 protein: CAIRGTYEQYF. The CDR3 region has the DNA TGTGCCATCAGAGGTACCTACGAGCAGTACTTC.

The V call is TRBV5-1, the J call TRBJ2-1; 11 positions agree with TRBD2. This CDR3 is built from 16 residues. Germline trimming cut 0 bases from V and 7 bases from J; bases unmatched to any gene: 6. The germline gives CDR1 SGHRS, CDR2 YFSETQ. DNA for the CDR3: TGCGCCAGCAGCTTGGGGCTAGCGGGGGGACTAAATGAGCAGTTCTTC. This translates into CASSLGLAGGLNEQFF.

The chain employs TRBV12-3 or TRBV12-4 and TRBJ1-2, with 7 bases fitting TRBD1. V trimming: 6 bases; J trimming: 4 bases; junction bases outside the gene matches: 8. The CDR3 runs to 14 residues. CDR3 protein: CASRPTGAFYGYTF. The CDR3 nucleotides are TGTGCCAGCAGGCCTACAGGGGCGTTCTATGGCTACACCTTC.

This rearrangement joins TRBV7-8 to TRBJ2-5, with 9 bases matching TRBD2. This CDR3 is built from 15 residues. V gave up 6 bases and J gave up 3 bases; unmatched junction bases: 8. CDR1 SGHVS and CDR2 FQNEAQ come from the germline V gene. CDR3 amino acids: CASRLSGGREETQYF. The CDR3 bases are TGTGCCAGCAGGCTAAGCGGGGGGCGAGAAGAGACCCAGTACTTC.

The chain couples TRBV6-6 to TRBJ2-7, with TRBD1 as a possible D gene (6 bases). Germline lookup yields CDR1 MNHNY and CDR2 SVGAGI (reference sequence). V shed 7 bases and J shed 0 bases, with 16 bases lying between them. This CDR3 contains 15 residues. The CDR3 reads CASIDGRDNSYEQYF. CDR3 in DNA: TGTGCCAGCATCGACGGACGGGACAACTCCTACGAGCAGTACTTC.

This clonotype has at least ten counts. This chain joins TRBV5-6 and TRBJ2-1; 7 bases line up with TRBD1. V dropped 2 bases and J dropped 2; count of bases not matched to a gene: 4. The CDR3 length is 15 residues. The germline V gene has CDR1 SGHDT and CDR2 YYEEEE. CDR3 sequence reads: CASSFGDRAYNEQFF. CDR3 coding DNA: TGTGCCAGCAGCTTCGGCGACAGGGCCTACAATGAGCAGTTCTTC.

This clonotype was picked up a small number of times. The chain carries TRBV29-1 and TRBJ1-5, with a tentative D call TRBD1 (6 bases). The length of the CDR3 is 12 residues. Trimming stripped 4 bases from V and 6 bases from J, with 10 bases between. In germline, CDR1 is SQVTM, CDR2 ANQGSEA. CDR3 in amino acids: CSVGQAGQPQHF. DNA of the CDR3: TGCAGCGTTGGACAGGCGGGTCAGCCCCAGCATTTT.

In this sample, this clonotype turned up a few times. The chain joins TRBV7-2 to TRBJ2-2; 10 bases are shared with TRBD1. V lost 5 bases and J lost 0; bases outside the gene matches: 6. Germline values: CDR1 SGHTA, CDR2 FQGNSA. The CDR3 is 17 residues long. For the CDR3, the DNA is TGTGCCAGCAGCCGCCACGGGACAGGGGCGAACACCGGGGAGCTGTTTTTT. This gives the protein CASSRHGTGANTGELFF.

This clonotype turned up a few times. The gene calls are TRBV6-2 or TRBV6-3 and TRBJ1-5, with a weak D call TRBD1 (6 bases). Germline CDR1 reads MNHEY; CDR2 reads SVGEGT. With 2 bases removed from V and 4 bases from J, the gap between germline ends came to 15 bases. The CDR3 runs to 16 residues. The CDR3 spells CASSYPTGQRNQPQHF. Written as DNA, the CDR3 is TGTGCCAGCAGTTACCCAACGGGACAAAGAAATCAGCCCCAGCATTTT.

The chain couples TRBV29-1 to TRBJ2-5; 7 bases fit TRBD2. Trimming took 3 bases from V and 2 from J; bases not matched to a gene: 3. The CDR3 loop spans 13 amino acids. Germline values: CDR1 SQVTM, CDR2 ANQGSEA. In DNA form, the CDR3 reads TGCAGCGTTGATGGGACTATACAAGAGACCCAGTACTTC. Its protein is CSVDGTIQETQYF.

The chain combines TRBV7-2 with TRBJ2-5; tentatively, D is TRBD1 or TRBD2 (5 bases each). Trimming took 5 bases from V and 2 from J, leaving 15 bases between them. Germline CDR1 and CDR2: SGHTA and FQGNSA. The CDR3 length is 15 residues. CDR3 in DNA: TGTGCCAGCAGCACGGGGACGGGTGAGCAAGAGACCCAGTACTTC. Encoded protein: CASSTGTGEQETQYF.

This clonotype turned up a few times. The chain recombines TRBV6-2 or TRBV6-3 with TRBJ1-2; 10 bases line up with TRBD1. The V gene end was trimmed by 2 bases and the J gene end by 6 bases; junction bases not matched to a gene: 3. Germline lookup yields CDR1 MNHEY and CDR2 SVGEGT. This CDR3 is built from 14 residues. In DNA form, the CDR3 reads TGTGCCAGCAGTTACGACGGGACAGGGGATGGCTACACCTTC. It codes for CASSYDGTGDGYTF.

The rearrangement joins TRBV4-2 to TRBJ2-3; D perhaps matches TRBD2 (5 bases). The germline gives CDR1 LGHNA, CDR2 YNFKEQ. Trimming removed 4 bases from V and 1 base from J, with 9 bases in between. This CDR3 is 14 amino acids long. The CDR3 loop reads CASSPRRGTDTQYF. For the CDR3, the DNA is TGTGCCAGCAGCCCCCGGCGGGGCACAGATACGCAGTATTTT.

Only a few counts were recorded for this clonotype. The chain employs TRBV11-2 and TRBJ1-2; the D gene is possibly TRBD1 (5 bases). The germline CDR1 and CDR2 sequences are SGHAT and FQNNGV. The CDR3 runs 15 residues. The germline V and J ends were trimmed by 5 bases and 11 bases, with 24 bases remaining between them. The CDR3 sequence is CASSSNAGSRFRYTF. The CDR3 DNA sequence: TGTGCCAGCAGCAGTAACGCAGGGAGCCGATTTCGGTACACCTTC.